Each of the 2 T cell receptor beta chains below was sequenced from the same sample in a study of blood T cell repertoires in COVID-19. Produced via immunoSEQ multiplex PCR; TCRdb's table is partial and in-frame only. The repertoire holds some 380,000 clones, with approximately 77% as singletons. The sample comprised peripheral blood. The receptors were gathered from a human donor with acute or convalescent COVID-19. The donor label of this sample is uncertain.

The chain joins TRBV4-2 to TRBJ2-5, with D possibly TRBD1 on 6 matching bases. Deletions cut 2 bases from V and 1 base from J, with 8 bases between. The CDR3 has 14 residues. Germline V CDR1 and CDR2: LGHNA, YNFKEQ. The CDR3 reads CASSQQQGQETQYF. For the CDR3, the DNA is TGTGCCAGCAGCCAACAACAGGGCCAAGAGACCCAGTACTTC.

This clone has a single count. The rearrangement links TRBV9 to TRBJ2-1, with TRBD2 matching over 7 bases. Germline loops: CDR1 SGDLS, CDR2 YYNGEE. V shed 0 bases and J 10 bases; nucleotides not matched to a gene: 10. The CDR3 is 15 amino acids. The CDR3 DNA sequence: TGTGCCAGCAGCGTAGTCCAGCGGGGAGTAGGGGAGCAGTTCTTC. It yields the protein CASSVVQRGVGEQFF.